The sample holds a few counts of the clone carrying this TCR beta chain. Its specificity is unknown. All patients were treatment-naive before thyroid surgery. The source of the sample is a study of metastatic and nonmetastatic thyroid tumors. Turning to the study itself: Both malignant and benign thyroid patients supplied peripheral blood and tumor or nodule tissue samples, across which the repertoires of these patients were then compared.

CDR3 length equals 14 residues. V lost 6 bases, J lost 9 bases, and 12 bases stayed unmatched. Germline CDR1 is SGHRS and CDR2 is YFSETQ. Methods used by the authors: In papillary thyroid cancer, a distant-metastasis classifier was built using CDR3 differences across clinicopathological groups. With MiXCR, TCRdb called clones anew from the PCR reads. The V and J calls and clone size are TCRdb's, not the authors'. The sample has under 8,500 clones, more than 15% seen once; the top ten hold approximately 24%. Study-level results: Compared with benign nodules, malignant thyroid tumors were reported to have significantly higher TCR beta diversity in both blood and tumor.

The sequenced sample was adjacent normal tissue. This sequence joins TRBV5-1 and TRBJ2-1; 7 nucleotides align to TRBD1. The sequence came from a male donor with papillary thyroid cancer or a benign thyroid nodule (not recorded which). Some clones in this sample may be carry-over from other donors' samples. As DNA, the CDR3 is TGCGCCAGCATGGGACAGTTAGAACAGGGTGAGCAGTTCTTC. Encoded protein: CASMGQLEQGEQFF.